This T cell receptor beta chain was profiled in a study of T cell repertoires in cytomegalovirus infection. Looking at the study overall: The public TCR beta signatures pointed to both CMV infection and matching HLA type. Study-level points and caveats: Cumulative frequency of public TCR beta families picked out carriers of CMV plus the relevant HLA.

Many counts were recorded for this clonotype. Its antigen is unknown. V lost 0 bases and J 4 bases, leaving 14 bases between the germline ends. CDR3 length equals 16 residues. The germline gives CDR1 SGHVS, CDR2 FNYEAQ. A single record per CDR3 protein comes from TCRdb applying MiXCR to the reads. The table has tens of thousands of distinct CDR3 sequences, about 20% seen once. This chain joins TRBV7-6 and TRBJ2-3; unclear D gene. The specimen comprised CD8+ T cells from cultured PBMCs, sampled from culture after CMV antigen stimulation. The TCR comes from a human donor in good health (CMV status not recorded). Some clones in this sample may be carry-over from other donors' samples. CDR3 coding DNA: TGTGCCAGCAGCTTAGCTGGGTGGCCCAGCGCAGATACGCAGTATTTT. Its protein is CASSLAGWPSADTQYF.